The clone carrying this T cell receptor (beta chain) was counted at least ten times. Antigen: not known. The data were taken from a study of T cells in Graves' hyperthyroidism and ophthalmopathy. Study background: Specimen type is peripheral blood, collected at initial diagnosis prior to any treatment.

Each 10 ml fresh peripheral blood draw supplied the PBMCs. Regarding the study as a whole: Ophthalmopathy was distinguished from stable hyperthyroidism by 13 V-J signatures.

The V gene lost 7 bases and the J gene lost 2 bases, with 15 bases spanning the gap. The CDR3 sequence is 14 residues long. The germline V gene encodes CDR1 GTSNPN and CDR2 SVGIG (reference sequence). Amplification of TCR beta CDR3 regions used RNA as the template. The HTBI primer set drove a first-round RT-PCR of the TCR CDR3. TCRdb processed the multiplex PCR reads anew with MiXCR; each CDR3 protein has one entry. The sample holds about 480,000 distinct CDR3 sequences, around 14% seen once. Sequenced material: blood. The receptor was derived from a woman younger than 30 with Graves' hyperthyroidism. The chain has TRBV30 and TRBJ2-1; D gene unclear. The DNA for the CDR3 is TGTGCCTCCACTGCAAATGAGGCCTACAATGAGCAGTTCTTC. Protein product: CASTANEAYNEQFF.